The T cell receptor beta chain described here comes from a study of OX40 agonist ivuxolimab in advanced cancers. About the full investigation: Ivuxolimab, which targeted the costimulatory receptor OX40 (CD134), was an agonistic, fully human IgG2 monoclonal antibody. The point of sequencing TCRbeta in the periphery was to test whether ivuxolimab changed TCR sequence diversity and drove clonal T-cell expansion. Partial responses occurred in three dose-escalation patients, of whom one had hepatocellular carcinoma and two had cutaneous melanoma. Of the approximately 54 patients in dose escalation, some 20 had hepatocellular carcinoma, approximately 15 had melanoma, 9 had renal cell carcinoma and 9 had head and neck cancer. The paper describes the monotherapy dose-escalation part (N ≈ 49 patients) of the phase I trial of ivuxolimab. Intravenous ivuxolimab was administered to patients every 2 weeks at six dose levels: 0.01, 0.1, 0.3, 1.5, 3 and 10 mg/kg. Patients were allowed to have had prior anti-PD-1, anti-PD-L1 or anti-CTLA-4 therapy, and 40% of the dose-escalation patients had been treated with checkpoint inhibitors. In the dose-escalation cohort, more than 75% of patients were male, and the mean age was approximately 55 years, with a range of roughly 20 to 79. General findings and caveats noted by the study authors: In the 0.1-3.0 mg/kg groups, partial responders were among the patients with the lowest normalized peripheral clonal expansion, particularly in CD8+ T cells. The antigen specificity of the clonally expanded peripheral T cells was not determined. Low levels of normalized T-cell clonal expansion were also seen in some nonresponding patients. On average, CD8+ T cells showed more expanded clones than CD4+ T cells after ivuxolimab. At doses from 0.1 to 3.0 mg/kg, clonal expansion was seen in both CD4+ and CD8+ blood T cells between baseline and week 6.

A note on this clone: The clone's antigen remains unknown. It has no much larger one-base neighbor in the sample; base qualities were not kept.

Genomic DNA was extracted from sorted cells for sequencing of the TCRbeta CDR3 region. TCRbeta CDR3 regions were sequenced using the immunoSEQ Assay. This is the immuneACCESS table as TCRdb keeps it, with only in-frame sequences that have V and J called. A part of the clones is gone; compared with another copy, unresolved V genes explain less than half, and the rest is unexplained. The sample table shows about 26,000 clones, and roughly 90% are seen once. The ten largest clones capture approximately 19% of the sample. The CDR3 runs 14 amino acids, cysteine and phenylalanine included. Only the CDR3 region is kept as DNA, spanning 42 bases read in frame from base 1. CDR1 and CDR2 are read off the germline V gene as MGHRA and YSYEKL. Patients with a history of autoimmune disease or receiving systemic immunosuppression were excluded from the trial. Peripheral blood for TCR sequencing was collected from all dose cohorts at baseline, on cycle 4 day 1, and on cycle 7 day 1. The samples were drawn from a first-in-human, open-label, multicenter phase I dose-escalation trial of ivuxolimab. Adults with locally advanced or metastatic melanoma, renal cell, hepatocellular, or head and neck squamous cell carcinoma were enrolled in the trial. Before TCR sequencing, CD4+ T cells and CD8+ T cells from peripheral blood were sorted into separate populations.

The rearrangement combines TRBV4-1 with TRBJ2-5, with the D gene not clear enough to name. The better agreement between TRBJ2-7 and the DNA end casts doubt on the J call. This clonotype was sampled from an adult with an advanced solid tumor such as melanoma, head and neck, liver or kidney cancer. Sequencing used CD4+ or CD8+ T cells sorted from blood, obtained in a trial of the OX40 agonist ivuxolimab. The DNA reads TGCGCCAGCAGCCAAGGGAAGGGTTTGTACGAGCAGTACTTC. Its translation reads: CASSQGKGLYEQYF.